This entry concerns a single T cell receptor beta chain. Its target is not known. It was genomic DNA that served as the template for profiling TCR beta VDJ and CDR3. TCRdb redid the calling of the reads with MiXCR, one entry per CDR3 protein. The sample holds 150,000 to 200,000 distinct CDR3 sequences; approximately 49% are singletons and the top ten take 2.5% to 3.5%. This sample was taken from a study of CD8+CD57+ T cells in acquired aplastic anemia. Background on the study: Quantities of DNA derived from sorted CD4+ and CD8+ cells averaged approximately 3.3 ug.

CDR3 length equals 14 residues. CDR1 SQVTM and CDR2 ANQGSEA come from the germline V gene. Deletions cut 0 bases from V and 2 bases from J, with 11 bases between. Findings of the study overall: Sharing between patients and controls was observed for twenty-nine CD8+ CDR3 sequences. Patients and controls had CD8+ Simpson's diversity values that were not significantly distinct.

The sample comprised sorted CD4+, CD8+, or CD8+CD57+ T cells (not recorded which) from PBMCs. This chain uses TRBV29-1 with TRBJ2-7; no clear D gene. The clonotype was recovered from a human donor in good health. The CDR3 region is CSVEDRPDPYEQYF. CDR3 nucleotide sequence: TGCAGCGTTGAAGATCGTCCGGACCCCTACGAGCAGTACTTC.